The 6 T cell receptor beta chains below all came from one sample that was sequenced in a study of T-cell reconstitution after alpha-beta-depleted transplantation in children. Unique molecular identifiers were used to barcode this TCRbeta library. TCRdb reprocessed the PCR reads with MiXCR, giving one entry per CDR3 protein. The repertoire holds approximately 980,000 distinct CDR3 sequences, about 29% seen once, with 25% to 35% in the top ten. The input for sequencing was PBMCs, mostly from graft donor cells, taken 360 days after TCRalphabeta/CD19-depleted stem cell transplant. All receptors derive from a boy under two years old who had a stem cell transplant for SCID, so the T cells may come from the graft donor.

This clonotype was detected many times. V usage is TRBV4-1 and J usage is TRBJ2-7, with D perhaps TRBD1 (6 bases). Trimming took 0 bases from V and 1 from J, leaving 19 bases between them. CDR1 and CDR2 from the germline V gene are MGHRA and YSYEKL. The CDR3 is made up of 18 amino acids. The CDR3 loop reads CASSQEGSFRDTSYEQYF. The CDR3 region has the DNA TGCGCCAGCAGCCAAGAAGGTAGCTTCCGGGACACGTCCTACGAGCAGTACTTC.

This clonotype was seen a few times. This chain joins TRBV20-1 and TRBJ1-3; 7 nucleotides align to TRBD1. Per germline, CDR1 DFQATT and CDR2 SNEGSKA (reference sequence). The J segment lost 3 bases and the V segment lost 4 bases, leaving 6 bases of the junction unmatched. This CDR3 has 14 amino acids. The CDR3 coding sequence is TGCAGTGCTATTAAGGGGGCAATTGGAAACACCATATATTTT. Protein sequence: CSAIKGAIGNTIYF.

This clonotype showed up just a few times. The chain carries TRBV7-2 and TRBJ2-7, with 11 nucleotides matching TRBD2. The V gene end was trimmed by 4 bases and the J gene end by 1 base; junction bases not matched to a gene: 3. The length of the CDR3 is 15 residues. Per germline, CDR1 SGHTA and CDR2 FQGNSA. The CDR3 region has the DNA TGTGCCAGCAGCTCCTCTAGCGGGGGGTCCTACGAGCAGTACTTC. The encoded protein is CASSSSSGGSYEQYF.

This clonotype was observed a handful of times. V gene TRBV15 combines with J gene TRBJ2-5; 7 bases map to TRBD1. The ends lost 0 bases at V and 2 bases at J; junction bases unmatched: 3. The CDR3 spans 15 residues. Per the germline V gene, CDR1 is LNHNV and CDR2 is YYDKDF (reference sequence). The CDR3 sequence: CATSRDWDSQETQYF. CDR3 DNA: TGTGCCACCAGCAGAGATTGGGACAGTCAAGAGACCCAGTACTTC.

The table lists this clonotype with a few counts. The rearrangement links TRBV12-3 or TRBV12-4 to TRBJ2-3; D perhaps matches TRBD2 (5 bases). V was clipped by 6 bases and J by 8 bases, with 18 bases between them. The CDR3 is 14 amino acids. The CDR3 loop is CASSRSDGEGTQYF. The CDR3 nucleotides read TGTGCCAGCAGCCGATCGGACGGGGAAGGTACGCAGTATTTT.

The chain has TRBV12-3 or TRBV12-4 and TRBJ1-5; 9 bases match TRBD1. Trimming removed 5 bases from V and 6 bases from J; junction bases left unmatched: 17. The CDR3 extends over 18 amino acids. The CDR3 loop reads CASSEGQGSNGGRQPQHF. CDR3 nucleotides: TGTGCCAGCAGTGAAGGACAGGGGTCGAATGGAGGGCGTCAGCCCCAGCATTTT.